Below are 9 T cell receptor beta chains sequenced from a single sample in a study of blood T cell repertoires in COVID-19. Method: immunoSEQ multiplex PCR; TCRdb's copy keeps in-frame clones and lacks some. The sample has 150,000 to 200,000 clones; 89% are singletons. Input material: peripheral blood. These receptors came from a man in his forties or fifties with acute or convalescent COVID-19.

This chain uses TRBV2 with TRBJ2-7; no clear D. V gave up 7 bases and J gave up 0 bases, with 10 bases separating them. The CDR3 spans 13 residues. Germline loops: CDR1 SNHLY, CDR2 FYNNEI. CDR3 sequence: CASNEAISYEQYF. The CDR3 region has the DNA TGTGCCAGCAACGAGGCGATCTCCTACGAGCAGTACTTC. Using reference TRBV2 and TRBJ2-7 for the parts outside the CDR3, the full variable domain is EPEVTQTPSHQVTQMGQEVILRCVPISNHLYFYWYRQILGQKVEFLVSFYNNEISEKSEIFDDQFSVERPDGSNFTLKIRSTKLEDSAMYFCASNEAISYEQYFGPGTRLTVT.

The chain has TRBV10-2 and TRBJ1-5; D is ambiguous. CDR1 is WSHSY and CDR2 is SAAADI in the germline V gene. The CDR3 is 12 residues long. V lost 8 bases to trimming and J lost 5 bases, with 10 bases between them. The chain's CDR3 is CASGPGDQPQHF. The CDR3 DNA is TGCGCCAGCGGACCCGGGGATCAGCCCCAGCATTTT.

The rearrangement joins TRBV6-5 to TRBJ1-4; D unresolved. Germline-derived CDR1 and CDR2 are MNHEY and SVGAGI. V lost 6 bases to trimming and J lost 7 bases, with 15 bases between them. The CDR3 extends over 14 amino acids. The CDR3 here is CASRQSDGTEKLFF. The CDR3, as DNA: TGTGCCAGCAGACAAAGCGACGGAACTGAAAAACTGTTTTTT.

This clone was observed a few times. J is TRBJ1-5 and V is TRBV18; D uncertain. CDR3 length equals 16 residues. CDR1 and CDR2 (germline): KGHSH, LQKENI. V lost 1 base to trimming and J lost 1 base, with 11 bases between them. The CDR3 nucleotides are TGTGCCAGCTCACCACAGAGGGAATTGAGCAATCAGCCCCAGCATTTT. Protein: CASSPQRELSNQPQHF.

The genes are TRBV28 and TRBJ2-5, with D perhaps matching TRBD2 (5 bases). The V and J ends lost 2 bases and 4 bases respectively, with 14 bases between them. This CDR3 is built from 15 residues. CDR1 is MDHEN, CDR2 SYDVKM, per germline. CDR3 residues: CASSLNGAGVETQYF. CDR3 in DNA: TGTGCCAGCAGTTTAAACGGTGCCGGGGTAGAGACCCAGTACTTC.

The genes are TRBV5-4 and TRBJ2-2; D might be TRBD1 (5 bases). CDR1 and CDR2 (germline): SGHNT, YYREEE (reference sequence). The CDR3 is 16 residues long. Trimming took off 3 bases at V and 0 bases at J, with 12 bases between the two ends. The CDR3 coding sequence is TGTGCCAGCAGCTCATTGACAGCTTCGAACACCGGGGAGCTGTTTTTT. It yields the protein CASSSLTASNTGELFF.

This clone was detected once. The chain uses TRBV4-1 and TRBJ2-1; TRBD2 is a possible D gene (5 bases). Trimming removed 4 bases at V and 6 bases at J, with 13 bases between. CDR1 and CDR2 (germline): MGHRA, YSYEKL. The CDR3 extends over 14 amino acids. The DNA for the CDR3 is TGCGCCAGCAGCCCCCCGGCACTAGTCAATGAGCAGTTCTTC. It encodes CASSPPALVNEQFF.

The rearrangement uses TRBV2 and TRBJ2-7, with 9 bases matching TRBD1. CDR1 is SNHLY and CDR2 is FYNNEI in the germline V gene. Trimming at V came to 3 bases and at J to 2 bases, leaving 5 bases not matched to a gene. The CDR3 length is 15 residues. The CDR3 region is CASSEDRGETYEQYF. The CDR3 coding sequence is TGTGCCAGCAGTGAGGACAGGGGCGAAACCTACGAGCAGTACTTC.

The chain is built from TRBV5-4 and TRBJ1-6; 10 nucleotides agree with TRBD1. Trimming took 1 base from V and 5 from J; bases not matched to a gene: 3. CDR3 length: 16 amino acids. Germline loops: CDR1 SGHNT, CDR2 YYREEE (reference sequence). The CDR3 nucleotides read TGTGCCAGCAGCTTGAAGGACAGGGGGAATAATTCACCCCTCCACTTT. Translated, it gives CASSLKDRGNNSPLHF. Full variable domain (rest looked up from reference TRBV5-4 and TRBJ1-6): ETGVTQSPTHLIKTRGQQVTLRCSSQSGHNTVSWYQQALGQGPQFIFQYYREEENGRGNFPPRFSGLQFPNYSSELNVNALELDDSALYLCASSLKDRGNNSPLHFGNGTRLTVT.